This T cell receptor (beta chain) was documented in a study of shared T cell receptors in the human thymus. Sequencing was performed with immunoSEQ multiplex PCR; in TCRdb, only in-frame clones are kept and a portion is missing. The repertoire has hundreds of thousands of clones, 88% of them found once; the top ten carry around 0.01%. V dropped 4 bases and J dropped 5 bases, with 14 bases sitting between them. The CDR3 has 14 residues. Germline CDR1 is LGHNA and CDR2 is YSLEER. The sample was also linked to a second study, of human thymus T cells. Turning to that study: From resections taken during corrective heart surgery, the thymus tissue was obtained.

V gene TRBV4-3 combines with J gene TRBJ2-5, with D perhaps TRBD1 (6 bases). The clonotype comes from a boy under two years old with a congenital heart defect. Sequencing was carried out using thymocytes. DNA of the CDR3: TGCGCCAGCAGCCCTCAAGGGGGTGGGGAGACCCAGTACTTC. It translates to CASSPQGGGETQYF.